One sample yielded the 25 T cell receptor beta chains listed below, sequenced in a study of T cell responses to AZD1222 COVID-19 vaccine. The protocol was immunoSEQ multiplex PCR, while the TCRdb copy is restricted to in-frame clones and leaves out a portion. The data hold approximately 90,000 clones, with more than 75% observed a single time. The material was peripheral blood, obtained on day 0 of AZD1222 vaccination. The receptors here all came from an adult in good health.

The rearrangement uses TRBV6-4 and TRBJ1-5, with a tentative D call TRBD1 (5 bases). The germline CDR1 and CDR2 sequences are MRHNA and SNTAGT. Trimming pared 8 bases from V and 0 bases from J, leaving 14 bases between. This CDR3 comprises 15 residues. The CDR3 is CASGGVQYSNQPQHF. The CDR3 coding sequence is TGTGCCAGCGGGGGTGTCCAGTATAGCAATCAGCCCCAGCATTTT.

The CDR3 is CASSSGLAKNIQYF. The DNA for the CDR3 is TGCGCCAGCAGCTCTGGACTAGCCAAAAACATTCAGTACTTC. The chain has TRBV5-1 and TRBJ2-4, with a possible D match to TRBD2 (5 bases). The length of the CDR3 is 14 residues. Germline V gene lookup returns CDR1 SGHRS and CDR2 YFSETQ. Trimming left V 3 bases short and J 0 bases short, with 7 bases between.

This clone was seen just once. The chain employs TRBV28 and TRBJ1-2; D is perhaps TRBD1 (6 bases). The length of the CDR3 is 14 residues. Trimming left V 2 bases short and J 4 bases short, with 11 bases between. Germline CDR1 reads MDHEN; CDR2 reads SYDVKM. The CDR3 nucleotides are TGTGCCAGCAGTTTAAACAGGGAGTTCTATGGCTACACCTTC. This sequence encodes CASSLNREFYGYTF.

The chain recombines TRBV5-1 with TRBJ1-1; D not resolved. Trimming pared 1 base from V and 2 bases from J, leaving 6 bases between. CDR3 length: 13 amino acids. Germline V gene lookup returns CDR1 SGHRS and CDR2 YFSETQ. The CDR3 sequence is CASSLRINTEAFF. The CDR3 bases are TGCGCCAGCAGCTTGCGGATTAACACTGAAGCTTTCTTT.

CDR3 protein: CAVHPQGKRMNTEAFF. CDR3 nucleotides: TGTGCCGTCCACCCCCAAGGGAAGCGAATGAACACTGAAGCTTTCTTT. This chain joins TRBV24-1 and TRBJ1-1; D gene unclear. The CDR3 is made up of 16 amino acids. Trimming removed 12 bases from V and 0 bases from J, with 22 bases in between. CDR1 is KGHDR, CDR2 SFDVKD, per germline.

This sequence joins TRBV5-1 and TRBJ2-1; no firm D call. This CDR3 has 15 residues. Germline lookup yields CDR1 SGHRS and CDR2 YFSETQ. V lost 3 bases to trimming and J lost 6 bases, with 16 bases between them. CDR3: CASSSRALAPNEQFF. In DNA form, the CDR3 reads TGCGCCAGCAGCTCCCGGGCCTTGGCCCCCAATGAGCAGTTCTTC. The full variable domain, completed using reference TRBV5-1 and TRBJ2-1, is KAGVTQTPRYLIKTRGQQVTLSCSPISGHRSVSWYQQTPGQGLQFLFEYFSETQRNKGNFPGRFSGRQFSNSRSEMNVSTLELGDSALYLCASSSRALAPNEQFFGPGTRLTVL.

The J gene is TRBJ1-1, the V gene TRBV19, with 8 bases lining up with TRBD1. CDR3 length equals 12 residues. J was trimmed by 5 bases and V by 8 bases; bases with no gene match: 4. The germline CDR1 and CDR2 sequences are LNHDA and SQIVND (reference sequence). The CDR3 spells CASDRGGTEAFF. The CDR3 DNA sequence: TGTGCCAGTGACAGGGGTGGGACTGAAGCTTTCTTT.

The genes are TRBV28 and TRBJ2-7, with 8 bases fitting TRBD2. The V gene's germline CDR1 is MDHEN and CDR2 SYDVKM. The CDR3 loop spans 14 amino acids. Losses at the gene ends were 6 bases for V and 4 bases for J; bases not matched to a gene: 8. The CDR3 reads CASSPREGLYEQYF. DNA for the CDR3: TGTGCCAGCAGCCCTCGGGAGGGATTGTACGAGCAGTACTTC.

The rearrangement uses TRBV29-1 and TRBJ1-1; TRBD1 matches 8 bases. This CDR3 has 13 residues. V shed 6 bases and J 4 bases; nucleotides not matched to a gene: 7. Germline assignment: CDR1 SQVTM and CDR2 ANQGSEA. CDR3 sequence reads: CSVQGALATEAFF. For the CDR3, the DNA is TGCAGCGTGCAGGGGGCTTTGGCCACTGAAGCTTTCTTT.

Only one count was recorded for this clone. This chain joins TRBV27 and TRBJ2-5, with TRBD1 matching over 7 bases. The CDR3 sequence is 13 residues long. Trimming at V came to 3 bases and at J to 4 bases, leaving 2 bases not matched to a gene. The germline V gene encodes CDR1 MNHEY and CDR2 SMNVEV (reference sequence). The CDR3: CASSFRQGETQYF. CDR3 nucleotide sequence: TGTGCCAGCAGTTTTCGACAGGGAGAGACCCAGTACTTC.

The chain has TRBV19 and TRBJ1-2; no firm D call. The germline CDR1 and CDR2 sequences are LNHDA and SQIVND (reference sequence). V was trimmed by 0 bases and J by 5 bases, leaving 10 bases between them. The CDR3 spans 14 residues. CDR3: CASSIEEKRYGYTF. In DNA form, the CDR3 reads TGTGCCAGTAGTATAGAGGAGAAGAGGTATGGCTACACCTTC.

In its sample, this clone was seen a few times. The CDR3 region has the DNA TGTGCCAGTAGTGAACAGGGAAACGTTTACAATCAGCCCCAGCATTTT. Its translation is CASSEQGNVYNQPQHF. The V and J genes are TRBV19 and TRBJ1-5; maybe TRBD1 (6 bases). CDR1 and CDR2 (germline): LNHDA, SQIVND (reference sequence). V was shortened by 5 bases and J by 3 bases, with 17 bases between the two germline ends. The CDR3 contains 16 residues.

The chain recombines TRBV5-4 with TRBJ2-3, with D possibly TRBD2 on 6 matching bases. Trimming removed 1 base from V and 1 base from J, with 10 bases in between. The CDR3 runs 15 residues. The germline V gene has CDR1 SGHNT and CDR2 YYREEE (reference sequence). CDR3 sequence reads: CASSLSSDRTDTQYF. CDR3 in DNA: TGTGCCAGCAGCTTGTCTAGCGACCGCACAGATACGCAGTATTTT.

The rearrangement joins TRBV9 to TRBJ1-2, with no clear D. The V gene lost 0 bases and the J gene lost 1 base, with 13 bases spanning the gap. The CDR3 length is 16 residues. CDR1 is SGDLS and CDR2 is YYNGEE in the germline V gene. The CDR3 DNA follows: TGTGCCAGCAGCGTAGGTTTTCAGCTGGATAACTATGGCTACACCTTC. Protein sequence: CASSVGFQLDNYGYTF.

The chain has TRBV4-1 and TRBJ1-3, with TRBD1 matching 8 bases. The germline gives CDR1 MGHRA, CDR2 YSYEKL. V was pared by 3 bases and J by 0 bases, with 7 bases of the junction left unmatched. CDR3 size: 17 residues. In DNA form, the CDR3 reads TGCGCCAGCAGCCAGCAATCAGGGGGCGGCTCTGGAAACACCATATATTTT. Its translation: CASSQQSGGGSGNTIYF.

The CDR3 DNA is TGTGCCATCAGTGGGACCCTAAGAGATACGCAGTATTTT. Translation: CAISGTLRDTQYF. The chain is built from TRBV10-3 and TRBJ2-3; D remains ambiguous. Germline CDR1 and CDR2: ENHRY and SYGVKD. The length of the CDR3 is 13 residues. The V end was cut by 4 bases, the J end by 5 bases, with 10 bases between.

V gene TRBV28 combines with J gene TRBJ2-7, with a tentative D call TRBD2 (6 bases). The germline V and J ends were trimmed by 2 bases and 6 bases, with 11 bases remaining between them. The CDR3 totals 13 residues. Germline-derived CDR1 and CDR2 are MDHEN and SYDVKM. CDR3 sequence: CASSLGQGGEQYF. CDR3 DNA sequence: TGTGCCAGCAGTTTAGGGCAGGGAGGCGAGCAGTACTTC.

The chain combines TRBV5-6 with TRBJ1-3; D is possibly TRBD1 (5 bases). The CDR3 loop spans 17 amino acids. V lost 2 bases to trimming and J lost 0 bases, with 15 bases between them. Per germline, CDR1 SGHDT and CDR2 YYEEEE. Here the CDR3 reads CASSLPSGRSSGNTIYF. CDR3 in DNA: TGTGCCAGCAGCTTACCGTCGGGGCGGAGCTCTGGAAACACCATATATTTT.

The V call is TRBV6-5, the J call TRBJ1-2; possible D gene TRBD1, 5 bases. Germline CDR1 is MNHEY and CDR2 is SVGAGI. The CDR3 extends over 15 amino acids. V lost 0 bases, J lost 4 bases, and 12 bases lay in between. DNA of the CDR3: TGTGCCAGCAGTTACTCTGCAGGGCAGAGCTATGGCTACACCTTC. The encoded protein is CASSYSAGQSYGYTF.

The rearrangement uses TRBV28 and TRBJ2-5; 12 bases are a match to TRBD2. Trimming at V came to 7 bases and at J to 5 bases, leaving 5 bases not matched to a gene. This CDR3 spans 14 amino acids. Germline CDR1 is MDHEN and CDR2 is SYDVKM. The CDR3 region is CASMTSGRGETQYF. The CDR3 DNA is TGTGCCAGCATGACTAGCGGGAGAGGGGAGACCCAGTACTTC.

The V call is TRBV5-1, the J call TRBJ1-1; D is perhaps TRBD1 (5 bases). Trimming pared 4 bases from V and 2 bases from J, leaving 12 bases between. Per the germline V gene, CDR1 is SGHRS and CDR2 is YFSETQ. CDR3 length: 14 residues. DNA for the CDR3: TGCGCCAGCAGCAGACTCGACAGCAACACTGAAGCTTTCTTT. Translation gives CASSRLDSNTEAFF.

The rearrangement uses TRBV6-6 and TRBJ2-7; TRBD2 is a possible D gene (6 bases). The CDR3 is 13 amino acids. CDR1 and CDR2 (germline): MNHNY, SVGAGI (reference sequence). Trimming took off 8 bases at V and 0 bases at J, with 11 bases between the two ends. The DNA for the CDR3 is TGTGCCAGCGGGCGGAGGGCCTCCTACGAGCAGTACTTC. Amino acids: CASGRRASYEQYF.

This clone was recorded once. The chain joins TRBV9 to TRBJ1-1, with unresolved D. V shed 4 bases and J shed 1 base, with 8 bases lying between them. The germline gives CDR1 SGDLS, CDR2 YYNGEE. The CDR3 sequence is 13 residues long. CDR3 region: CASSNGKNTEAFF. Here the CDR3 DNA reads TGTGCCAGCAGCAACGGGAAGAACACTGAAGCTTTCTTT.

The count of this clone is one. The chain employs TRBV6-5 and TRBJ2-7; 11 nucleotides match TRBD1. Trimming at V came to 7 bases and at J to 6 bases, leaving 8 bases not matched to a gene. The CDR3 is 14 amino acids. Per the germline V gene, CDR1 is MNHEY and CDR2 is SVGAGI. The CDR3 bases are TGTGCCAGCAAGGGACAGGGGGATATGGTCGAGCAGTACTTC. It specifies CASKGQGDMVEQYF.

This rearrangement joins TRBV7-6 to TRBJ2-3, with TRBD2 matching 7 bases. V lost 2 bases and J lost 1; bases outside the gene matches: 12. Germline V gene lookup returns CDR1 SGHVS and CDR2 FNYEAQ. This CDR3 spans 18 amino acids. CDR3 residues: CASSLRPLAEGRTDTQYF. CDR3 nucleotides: TGTGCCAGCAGCTTAAGGCCGCTAGCGGAGGGGCGCACAGATACGCAGTATTTT.